Presented here are 26 T cell receptor beta chains from one specimen sequenced in a study of identical twins. TCRdb called the 5' RACE reads again in MiXCR, with one record for every CDR3 protein. The data contain 420,000 or so distinct CDR3 sequences, less than 20% of them seen just once; the ten biggest clones take up less than 15%. Sequencing used naive T cells sorted from blood. These receptors all come from a man aged 50-59 years in good health.

In regard to this clonotype: This clone may be a read error of a much larger clone one base away. The V and J genes are TRBV5-1 and TRBJ2-5, with D tentatively TRBD2 (5 bases). The CDR3 contains 13 residues. The germline V gene encodes CDR1 SGHRS and CDR2 YFSETQ. The V and J ends lost 1 base and 9 bases respectively, with 13 bases between them. The CDR3 sequence is CASSLTGSEAQYF. CDR3 DNA: TGCGCCAGCAGCTTGACGGGATCGGAGGCCCAGTACTTC. Variable domain in full (rest from reference TRBV5-1 and TRBJ2-5): KAGVTQTPRYLIKTRGQQVTLSCSPISGHRSVSWYQQTPGQGLQFLFEYFSETQRNKGNFPGRFSGRQFSNSRSEMNVSTLELGDSALYLCASSLTGSEAQYFGPGTRLLVL.

This chain links TRBV18 with TRBJ2-5, with D perhaps TRBD1 (6 bases). CDR3 length: 15 residues. Germline V gene data show CDR1 as KGHSH and CDR2 as LQKENI. V lost 6 bases to trimming and J lost 4 bases, with 18 bases between them. This CDR3 reads CASSARAGVTETQYF. The DNA of the CDR3 is TGTGCCAGCTCCGCGAGAGCAGGGGTCACAGAGACCCAGTACTTC.

This clonotype was seen repeatedly, ten times or more. The V call is TRBV5-1, the J call TRBJ1-4, with 7 bases fitting TRBD1. Germline values: CDR1 SGHRS, CDR2 YFSETQ. After removal of 0 bases from V and 5 bases from J, the junction contained 4 bases not matched to a gene. This CDR3 comprises 15 residues. The chain's CDR3 is CASSLGDRDNEKLFF. The CDR3 DNA is TGCGCCAGCAGCTTGGGGGACAGAGACAATGAAAAACTGTTTTTT.

The J gene is TRBJ2-3, the V gene TRBV5-4; TRBD1 is a possible D gene (6 bases). This CDR3 is built from 14 residues. Germline-derived CDR1 and CDR2 are SGHNT and YYREEE (reference sequence). Trimming pared 4 bases from V and 6 bases from J, leaving 15 bases between. This chain's CDR3 is CASSPAGAPDTQYF. The CDR3 coding sequence is TGTGCCAGCAGCCCGGCAGGGGCGCCGGATACGCAGTATTTT.

The V and J genes are TRBV20-1 and TRBJ2-5; 8 bases match TRBD1. The V gene's germline CDR1 is DFQATT and CDR2 SNEGSKA (reference sequence). J lost 5 bases, V lost 0 bases, and 11 bases had no gene match. The CDR3 length is 16 residues. As DNA, the CDR3 is TGCAGTGCTAGAGATCTCGAACCCACAGGGGGGGAGACCCAGTACTTC. This gives the protein CSARDLEPTGGETQYF.

This chain joins TRBV28 and TRBJ2-7; no firm D call. The CDR3 is 15 residues long. Germline CDR1 reads MDHEN; CDR2 reads SYDVKM. Trimming removed 6 bases from V and 0 bases from J, with 15 bases in between. The CDR3 loop is CASSPLYNPSYEQYF. CDR3 DNA sequence: TGTGCCAGCAGCCCCCTTTACAACCCCTCCTACGAGCAGTACTTC. Together with reference TRBV28 and TRBJ2-7, the CDR3 gives the full variable domain: DVKVTQSSRYLVKRTGEKVFLECVQDMDHENMFWYRQDPGLGLRLIYFSYDVKMKEKGDIPEGYSVSREKKERFSLILESASTNQTSMYLCASSPLYNPSYEQYFGPGTRLTVT.

This clonotype was detected ten times or more. This chain's CDR3 is CASRQRGGSTEAFF. CDR3 nucleotide sequence: TGTGCCAGCAGGCAAAGGGGGGGAAGCACTGAAGCTTTCTTT. The chain uses TRBV6-1 and TRBJ1-1, with D perhaps matching TRBD1 (6 bases). With 6 bases removed from V and 4 bases from J, the gap between germline ends came to 15 bases. CDR1 MNHNS and CDR2 SASEGT come from the germline V gene. This CDR3 has 14 residues.

The table lists this clonotype with a few counts. In nucleotides, the CDR3 is TGTGCCAGCAGTTTACAGGGGAATGGTTCACCCCTCCACTTT. This gives the protein CASSLQGNGSPLHF. The V and J genes are TRBV28 and TRBJ1-6; TRBD1 is a possible D gene (6 bases). The V gene lost 2 bases and the J gene lost 9 bases, with 11 bases spanning the gap. The CDR3 extends over 14 amino acids. Germline values: CDR1 MDHEN, CDR2 SYDVKM.

The chain uses TRBV11-2 and TRBJ2-3; 9 nucleotides line up with TRBD1. J gave up 3 bases and V 3 bases, and 10 bases lay outside the gene matches. This CDR3 spans 17 amino acids. Germline CDR1 is SGHAT and CDR2 is FQNNGV. This chain's CDR3 is CASSLGQGVPWTDTQYF. The CDR3 nucleotides are TGTGCCAGCAGCTTGGGACAGGGTGTTCCGTGGACAGATACGCAGTATTTT.

This clonotype was found many times. The chain combines TRBV20-1 with TRBJ2-7; D is unresolved. The CDR3 consists of 12 residues. Per the germline V gene, CDR1 is DFQATT and CDR2 is SNEGSKA (reference sequence). Trimming cost V 2 bases and J 0 bases, with 5 bases left between them. The CDR3 loop reads CSARQSSYEQYF. The DNA of the CDR3 is TGCAGTGCTAGACAGAGCTCCTACGAGCAGTACTTC.

The sample holds one count of this clonotype. The CDR3 spells CASSPNRRFTDTQYF. The DNA for the CDR3 is TGTGCCAGCAGCCCCAACCGGAGGTTCACAGATACGCAGTATTTT. The chain joins TRBV7-6 to TRBJ2-3; D possibly corresponds to TRBD2 (5 bases). The length of the CDR3 is 15 residues. Germline CDR1 SGHVS, CDR2 FNYEAQ. The V and J ends lost 5 bases and 2 bases respectively, with 14 bases between them.

In this sample, this clonotype turned up a few times. The chain employs TRBV27 and TRBJ1-1, with a weak D call TRBD1 (6 bases). The V end lost 4 bases, the J end lost 5 bases, and 11 bases lay between the germline ends. Germline CDR1 is MNHEY and CDR2 is SMNVEV (reference sequence). This CDR3 comprises 13 residues. CDR3 protein: CASSWGRRTEAFF. DNA for the CDR3: TGTGCCAGCAGTTGGGGGCGGCGGACTGAAGCTTTCTTT.

This clonotype was counted at least ten times. The chain uses TRBV7-2 and TRBJ2-7; D not certain. The CDR3 spans 12 residues. Germline CDR1 reads SGHTA; CDR2 reads FQGNSA. V lost 6 bases, J lost 7 bases, and 13 bases lay in between. The CDR3 is CASSYPYVEQYF. DNA of the CDR3: TGTGCCAGCAGTTATCCGTATGTTGAGCAGTACTTC.

The CDR3 spells CASSPPMAGRSYEQYF. For the CDR3, the DNA is TGTGCCAGCAGCCCACCAATGGCGGGGAGATCCTACGAGCAGTACTTC. The V and J genes are TRBV7-9 and TRBJ2-7; the D gene is possibly TRBD2 (6 bases). This CDR3 region has 16 residues. The germline V gene has CDR1 SEHNR and CDR2 FQNEAQ (reference sequence). Trimming left V 5 bases short and J 1 base short, with 18 bases between.

The chain combines TRBV29-1 with TRBJ2-2; TRBD2 agrees at 10 bases. Germline V gene sequence: CDR1 SQVTM, CDR2 ANQGSEA. This CDR3 has 16 amino acids. V shed 7 bases, J shed 1 base, and the junction held 9 bases outside the gene matches. CDR3 nucleotides: TGCAGCGACCCCCGGCTAGCGGGGGAGAACACCGGGGAGCTGTTTTTT. It encodes CSDPRLAGENTGELFF.

The sample holds many counts of this clonotype. The rearrangement uses TRBV4-2 and TRBJ2-3; no definite D call. V shed 2 bases and J shed 1 base, with 13 bases lying between them. Germline values: CDR1 LGHNA, CDR2 YNFKEQ. There are 16 residues in the CDR3. The CDR3 reads CASSQIGQFGTDTQYF. CDR3 DNA sequence: TGTGCCAGCAGCCAAATTGGCCAATTCGGCACAGATACGCAGTATTTT.

This clonotype came up a few times. V usage is TRBV7-2 and J usage is TRBJ2-7; a weak D match, TRBD1 (5 bases). The CDR3 is 15 amino acids. Germline V gene sequence: CDR1 SGHTA, CDR2 FQGNSA. V was clipped by 1 base and J by 6 bases, with 16 bases between them. Here the CDR3 reads CASSLDDRPLGEQYF. CDR3 sequence (DNA): TGTGCCAGCAGCTTAGATGACAGACCTCTGGGCGAGCAGTACTTC.

In its sample, this clonotype was seen many times. V usage is TRBV29-1 and J usage is TRBJ2-3; 13 bases fit TRBD2. The germline V gene has CDR1 SQVTM and CDR2 ANQGSEA. The CDR3 totals 16 residues. V lost 3 bases to trimming and J lost 2 bases; unmatched junction nucleotides: 5. This chain's CDR3 is CSVESGTSGTTDTQYF. The CDR3, as DNA: TGCAGCGTTGAGTCCGGGACTAGCGGGACCACAGATACGCAGTATTTT.

This clonotype occurred a few times. This chain joins TRBV7-8 and TRBJ2-7; 7 nucleotides line up with TRBD2. The CDR3 is 14 amino acids. V trimming: 0 bases; J trimming: 6 bases; junction bases outside the gene matches: 5. Per germline, CDR1 SGHVS and CDR2 FQNEAQ. CDR3 in DNA: TGTGCCAGCAGCTTAGCTGGACTAGTCGGCGAGCAGTACTTC. Translated, it gives CASSLAGLVGEQYF.

This clonotype was detected a few times. V usage is TRBV9 and J usage is TRBJ2-3; TRBD2 is a possible D gene (5 bases). Looked up from germline, CDR1 is SGDLS and CDR2 is YYNGEE. V was cut by 0 bases and J by 6 bases, with 17 bases left in between. This CDR3 has 16 amino acids. CDR3 DNA sequence: TGTGCCAGCAGCGTAGACATCCTAGCCCCGGGGGATACGCAGTATTTT. Translated: CASSVDILAPGDTQYF. Supplemented by reference TRBV9 and TRBJ2-3, the full variable domain reads DSGVTQTPKHLITATGQRVTLRCSPRSGDLSVYWYQQSLDQGLQFLIQYYNGEERAKGNILERFSAQQFPDLHSELNLSSLELGDSALYFCASSVDILAPGDTQYFGPGTRLTVL.

The chain links TRBV4-1 to TRBJ2-1; 10 nucleotides line up with TRBD2. V lost 3 bases and J lost 5; bases outside the gene matches: 22. This CDR3 region has 21 residues. Germline values: CDR1 MGHRA, CDR2 YSYEKL. CDR3 in DNA: TGCGCCAGCAGCCAGAACCCCGGCGTGGGTCTAGCGGGAGTTTTAAACAATGAGCAGTTCTTC. This codes for CASSQNPGVGLAGVLNNEQFF.

This clonotype was counted many times. The genes are TRBV20-1 and TRBJ2-3; 8 nucleotides match TRBD2. CDR3 size: 14 residues. J was trimmed by 1 base and V by 4 bases; bases with no gene match: 4. From germline, CDR1 is DFQATT and CDR2 SNEGSKA (reference sequence). The CDR3 here is CSATPTSGTDTQYF. The CDR3 DNA follows: TGCAGTGCTACCCCGACTAGCGGCACAGATACGCAGTATTTT.

This clonotype was seen a handful of times. The V call is TRBV5-1, the J call TRBJ1-3, with D possibly TRBD1 on 6 matching bases. Deletions cut 3 bases from V and 0 bases from J, with 10 bases between. The CDR3 is 15 residues long. Germline values: CDR1 SGHRS, CDR2 YFSETQ. The CDR3 DNA reads as TGCGCCAGCAGCTCCACAGGGACCTCTGGAAACACCATATATTTT. This encodes CASSSTGTSGNTIYF.

V is TRBV6-5 and J is TRBJ2-1, with TRBD1 matching over 9 bases. This CDR3 has 16 amino acids. Germline assignment: CDR1 MNHEY and CDR2 SVGAGI. V was pared by 4 bases and J by 3 bases, with 7 bases of the junction left unmatched. DNA for the CDR3: TGTGCCAGCAGTTGGGGAGGGACAGGGTACTACAATGAGCAGTTCTTC. Residues: CASSWGGTGYYNEQFF.

This chain connects TRBV9 to TRBJ2-6, with D possibly matching TRBD1 (6 bases). CDR3 length: 18 amino acids. Germline V lookup: CDR1 SGDLS, CDR2 YYNGEE. V was clipped by 1 base and J by 0 bases, with 14 bases between them. The DNA for the CDR3 is TGTGCCAGCAGCGTATGGTCAGGGGCCGCCTCTGGGGCCAACGTCCTGACTTTC. Protein sequence: CASSVWSGAASGANVLTF. The entire variable domain, with the rest obtained from reference TRBV9 and TRBJ2-6, is as follows: DSGVTQTPKHLITATGQRVTLRCSPRSGDLSVYWYQQSLDQGLQFLIQYYNGEERAKGNILERFSAQQFPDLHSELNLSSLELGDSALYFCASSVWSGAASGANVLTFGAGSRLTVL.

This clonotype was detected many times. The rearrangement uses TRBV13 and TRBJ1-3; D unclear. Between the trimmed V and J ends, which lost 5 bases and 5 bases, there was a span of 10 bases. The germline gives CDR1 PRHDT, CDR2 FYEKMQ (reference sequence). The CDR3 runs to 13 residues. This CDR3 is CASSPGSRNTIYF. The CDR3 region has the DNA TGTGCCAGCAGCCCGGGCAGTAGAAACACCATATATTTT.